Detailed here is one T cell receptor (beta chain). The isolated RNA, all of it, was reverse transcribed, so expressed TCRB transcripts were what got sequenced. Libraries were prepared by immunoSEQ multiplex PCR; TCRdb keeps only in-frame clonotypes and omits some of them. Counted here are 250,000 to 400,000 clones, around 15% occurring once; the ten biggest clones make up more than 6.5%. This entry belongs to a study of beta chain features in type 1 diabetes. The CDR3 spans 16 residues. Germline V lookup: CDR1 SGHRS, CDR2 YFSETQ. V was pared by 3 bases and J by 1 base, with 8 bases of the junction left unmatched.

The chain has TRBV5-1 and TRBJ2-7; 9 nucleotides match TRBD1. This clonotype originated in a man aged 25-45 years in good health. The source material was central memory CD4+ T cells from blood. CDR3 DNA sequence: TGCGCCAGCAGCTGGGGACAGGGAGGTGGGTCCTACGAGCAGTACTTC. This translates into CASSWGQGGGSYEQYF.